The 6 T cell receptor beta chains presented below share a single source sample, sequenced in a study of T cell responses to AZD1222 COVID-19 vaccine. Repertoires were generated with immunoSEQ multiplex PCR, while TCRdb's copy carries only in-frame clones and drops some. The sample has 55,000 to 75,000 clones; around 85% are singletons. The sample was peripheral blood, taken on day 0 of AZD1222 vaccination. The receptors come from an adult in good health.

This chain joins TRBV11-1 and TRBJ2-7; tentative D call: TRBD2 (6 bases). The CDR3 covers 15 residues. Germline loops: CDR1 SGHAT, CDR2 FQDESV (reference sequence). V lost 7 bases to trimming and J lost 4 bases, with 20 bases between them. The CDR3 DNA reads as TGTGCCAGCACCCCAGACCGGGAGCTCCCTTACGAGCAGTACTTC. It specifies CASTPDRELPYEQYF.

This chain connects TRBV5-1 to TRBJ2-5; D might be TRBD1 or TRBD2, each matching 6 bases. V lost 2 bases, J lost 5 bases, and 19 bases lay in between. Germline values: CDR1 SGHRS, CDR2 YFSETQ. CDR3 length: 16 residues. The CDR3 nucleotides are TGCGCCAGCAGCTTCACAGGGAGGTTGCGGTGGGAGACCCAGTACTTC. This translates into CASSFTGRLRWETQYF.

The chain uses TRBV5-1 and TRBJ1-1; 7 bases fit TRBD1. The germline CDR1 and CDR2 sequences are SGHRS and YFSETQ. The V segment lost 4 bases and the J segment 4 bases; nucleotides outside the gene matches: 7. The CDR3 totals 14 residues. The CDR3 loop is CASSHGQAFTEAFF. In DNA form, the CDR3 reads TGCGCCAGCAGCCATGGACAGGCATTCACTGAAGCTTTCTTT.

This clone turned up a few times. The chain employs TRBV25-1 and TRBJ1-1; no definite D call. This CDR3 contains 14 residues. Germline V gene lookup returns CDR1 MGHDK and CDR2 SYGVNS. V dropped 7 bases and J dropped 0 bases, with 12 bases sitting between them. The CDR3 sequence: CASNRAGMNTEAFF. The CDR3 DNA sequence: TGTGCCAGCAACCGGGCTGGGATGAACACTGAAGCTTTCTTT.

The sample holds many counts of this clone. This CDR3 reads CASSEDRNYGYTF. DNA for the CDR3: TGTGCCAGCAGCGAAGACAGAAACTATGGCTACACCTTC. This chain joins TRBV7-3 and TRBJ1-2, with D possibly matching TRBD1 (5 bases). The CDR3 totals 13 residues. Germline V gene lookup returns CDR1 SGHTA and CDR2 FQGTGA. Deletions cut 5 bases from V and 2 bases from J, with 9 bases between. The full variable domain, its missing parts supplied by reference TRBV7-3 and TRBJ1-2, is GAGVSQTPSNKVTEKGKYVELRCDPISGHTALYWYRQSLGQGPEFLIYFQGTGAADDSGLPNDRFFAVRPEGSVSTLKIQRTERGDSAVYLCASSEDRNYGYTFGSGTRLTVV.

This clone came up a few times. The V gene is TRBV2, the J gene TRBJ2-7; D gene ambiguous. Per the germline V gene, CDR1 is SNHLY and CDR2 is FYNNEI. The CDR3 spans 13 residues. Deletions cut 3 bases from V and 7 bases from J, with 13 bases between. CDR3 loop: CASSDSELEEQYF. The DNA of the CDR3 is TGTGCCAGCAGTGATTCGGAGCTGGAAGAGCAGTACTTC. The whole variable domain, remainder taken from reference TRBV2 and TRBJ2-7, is EPEVTQTPSHQVTQMGQEVILRCVPISNHLYFYWYRQILGQKVEFLVSFYNNEISEKSEIFDDQFSVERPDGSNFTLKIRSTKLEDSAMYFCASSDSELEEQYFGPGTRLTVT.